The clone carrying this T cell receptor beta chain was seen only once. These data are taken from a study of control samples from healthy donors and cancer patients. This CDR3 comprises 15 residues. The germline V gene has CDR1 SGHAT and CDR2 FQNNGV. V was pared by 4 bases and J by 0 bases, with 9 bases between. Assay used: immunoSEQ multiplex PCR; TCRdb lists only in-frame clones, some missing. This sample has tens of thousands of clones, with roughly 83% found just once. The material sequenced was PBMCs. V and J are TRBV11-2 and TRBJ1-4; maybe TRBD1 (6 bases). This receptor was obtained from a man aged 65 to 85 with lung cancer. The CDR3 is CASSSRGPTNEKLFF. The CDR3 DNA reads TGTGCCAGCAGCTCCAGGGGACCAACTAATGAAAAACTGTTTTTT.